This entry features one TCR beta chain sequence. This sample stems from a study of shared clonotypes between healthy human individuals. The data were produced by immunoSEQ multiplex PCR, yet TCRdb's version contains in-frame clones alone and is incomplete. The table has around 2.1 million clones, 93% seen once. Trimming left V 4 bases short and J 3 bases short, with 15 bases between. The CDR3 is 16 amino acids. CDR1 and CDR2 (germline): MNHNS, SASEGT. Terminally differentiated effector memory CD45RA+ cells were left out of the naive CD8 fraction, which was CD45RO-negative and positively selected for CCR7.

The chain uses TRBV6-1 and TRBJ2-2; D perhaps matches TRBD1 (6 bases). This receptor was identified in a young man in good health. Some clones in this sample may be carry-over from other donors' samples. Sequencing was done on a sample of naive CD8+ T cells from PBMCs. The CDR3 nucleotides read TGTGCCAGCAGTGGGGGCCCTACAGGGTACACCGGGGAGCTGTTTTTT. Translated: CASSGGPTGYTGELFF.